The clone carrying this TCR beta chain showed up just once. The antigen is unknown. Sequencing of cultured CD4+ T cell DNA used the Oncomine TCR Beta short-read assay. TCRdb redid the calling of the PCR reads with MiXCR, one entry per CDR3 protein. Of 8,000 to 9,000 distinct CDR3 sequences listed, 40% to 50% are singletons. The germline V and J ends were trimmed by 0 bases and 1 base, with 7 bases remaining between them. The CDR3 length is 14 residues. The V gene's germline CDR1 is SGDLS and CDR2 YYNGEE. The source of the sample is a study of vaccination and CD4 T cells after COVID-19. Study-wide background: Convalescent participants consisted of six males and four females, two being Hispanic. Diagnosis preceded the drawing of post-COVID samples by a median roughly 96 days (range 35 to 161). Findings and caveats of the study: Spike mono-reactivity applied to 304 of 307 vaccine-specific clones detected in convalescent patients.

Described treatment: approximately nine-day PBMC culture with coronavirus spike peptide pools or control peptides (ViraFEST assay). Gathered ahead of the COVID-19 pandemic (2011-2018) were the CD4+ T cells of the unexposed donor. Four cold-coronavirus spikes and SARS-CoV-2 S/N were the probes applied, cells permitting, to CD4+ T cells from unexposed donors. The source material was CD4+ T cells from blood, cultured in vitro. This receptor was obtained from a human donor in good health. V usage is TRBV9 and J usage is TRBJ1-2; D unclear. DNA of the CDR3: TGTGCCAGCAGCGTAGGTCGGGGTAACTATGGCTACACCTTC. This encodes CASSVGRGNYGYTF.